Included here is one TCR beta chain sequence, with context. Its antigen is unidentified. This sample stems from a study of T cells in localized non-small cell lung cancer. Overall study results and limits: Since sequencing was restricted to only one region of the tumor, intratumor heterogeneity remains a possibility.

The V end was cut by 11 bases, the J end by 7 bases, with 15 bases between. The CDR3 has 12 amino acids. Germline CDR1 SNHLY, CDR2 FYNNEI. Method: immunoSEQ multiplex PCR; TCRdb's copy keeps in-frame clones and lacks some. The table lists 20,000 to 25,000 clones, 70% to 90% of them singletons. The rearrangement joins TRBV2 to TRBJ1-5, with D possibly being TRBD1 (6 bases). The sequences come from PBMCs, collected before any cancer treatment. The TCR comes from a man aged 40 to 70 with stage II squamous cell lung carcinoma. The CDR3 is CAGRQEGQPQHF. The CDR3 DNA reads TGTGCCGGAAGACAGGAAGGCCAGCCCCAGCATTTT.